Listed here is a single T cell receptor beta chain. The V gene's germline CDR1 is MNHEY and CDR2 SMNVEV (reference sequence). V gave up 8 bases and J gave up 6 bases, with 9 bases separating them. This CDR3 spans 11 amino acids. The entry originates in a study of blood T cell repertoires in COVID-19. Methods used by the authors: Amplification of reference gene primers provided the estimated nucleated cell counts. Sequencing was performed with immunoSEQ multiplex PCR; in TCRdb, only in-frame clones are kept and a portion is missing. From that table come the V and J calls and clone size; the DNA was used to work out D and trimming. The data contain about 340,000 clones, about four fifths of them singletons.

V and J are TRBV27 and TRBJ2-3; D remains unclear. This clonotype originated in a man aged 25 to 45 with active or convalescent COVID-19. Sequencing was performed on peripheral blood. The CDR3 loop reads CASRVRDTQYF. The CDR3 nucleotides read TGTGCCAGCCGGGTGAGGGATACGCAGTATTTT.